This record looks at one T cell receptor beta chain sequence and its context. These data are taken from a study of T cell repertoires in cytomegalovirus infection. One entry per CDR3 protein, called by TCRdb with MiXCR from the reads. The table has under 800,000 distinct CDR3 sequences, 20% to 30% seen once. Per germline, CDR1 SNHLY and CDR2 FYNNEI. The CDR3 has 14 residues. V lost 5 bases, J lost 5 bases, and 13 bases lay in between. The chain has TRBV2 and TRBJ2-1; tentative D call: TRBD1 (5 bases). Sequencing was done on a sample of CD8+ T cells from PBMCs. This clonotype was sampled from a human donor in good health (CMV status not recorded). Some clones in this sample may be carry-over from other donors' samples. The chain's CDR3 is CASSPPDSHNEQFF. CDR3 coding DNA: TGTGCCAGCAGTCCTCCCGACAGTCACAATGAGCAGTTCTTC.